Listed here is a single T cell receptor beta chain. The antigen remains undetermined. The record originates from a study of T cell repertoires in cytomegalovirus infection. For the study at large: CMV infection plus the matching HLA type was flagged by public TCR beta signatures.

The CDR3 sequence is 15 residues long. Trimming cost V 1 base and J 3 bases; bases outside gene matches: 4. Germline assignment: CDR1 SGHAT and CDR2 FQNNGV. TCRdb used MiXCR to reprocess the reads, holding one entry per CDR3 protein. The table has some 390,000 distinct CDR3 sequences, over 15% seen once. General study findings and limits: Clonotype analysis showed dominance of the ex vivo response by HLA-C-restricted CMV-specific TCR beta clonotypes.

The chain is built from TRBV11-2 and TRBJ2-3, with 7 bases that match TRBD2. The source of this sequence is a human donor in good health (CMV status not recorded). Some clones in this sample may be carry-over from other donors' samples. Sequencing input: PBMCs. As DNA, the CDR3 is TGTGCCAGCAGCTTAGGGCTAGCGGAGACAGATACGCAGTATTTT. It specifies CASSLGLAETDTQYF.